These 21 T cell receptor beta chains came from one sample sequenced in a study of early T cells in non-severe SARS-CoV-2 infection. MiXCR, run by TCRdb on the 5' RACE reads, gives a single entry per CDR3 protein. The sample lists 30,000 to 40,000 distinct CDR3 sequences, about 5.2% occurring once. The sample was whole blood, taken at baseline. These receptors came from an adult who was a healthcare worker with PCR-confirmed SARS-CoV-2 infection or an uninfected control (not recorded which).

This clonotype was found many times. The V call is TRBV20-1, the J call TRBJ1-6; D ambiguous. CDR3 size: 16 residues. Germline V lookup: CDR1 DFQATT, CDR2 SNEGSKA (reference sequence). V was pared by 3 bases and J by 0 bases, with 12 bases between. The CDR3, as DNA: TGCAGTGCTAGCAACAGCCTAAGCTCCTATAATTCACCCCTCCACTTT. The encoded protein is CSASNSLSSYNSPLHF.

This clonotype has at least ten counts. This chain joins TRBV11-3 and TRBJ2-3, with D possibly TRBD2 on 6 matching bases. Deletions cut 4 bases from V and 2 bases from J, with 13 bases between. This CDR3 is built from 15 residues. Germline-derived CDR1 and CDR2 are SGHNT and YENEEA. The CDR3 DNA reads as TGTGCCAGCAGCTGGGGCGGGGACGTCACAGATACGCAGTATTTT. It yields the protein CASSWGGDVTDTQYF.

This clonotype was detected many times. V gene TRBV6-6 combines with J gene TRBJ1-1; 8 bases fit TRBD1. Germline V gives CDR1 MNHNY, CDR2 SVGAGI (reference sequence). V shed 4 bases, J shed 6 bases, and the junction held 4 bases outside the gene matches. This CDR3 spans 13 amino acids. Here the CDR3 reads CASSSQGGAEAFF. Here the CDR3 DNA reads TGTGCCAGCAGTTCACAGGGGGGGGCTGAAGCTTTCTTT.

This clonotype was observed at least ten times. CDR3 DNA: TGTGCCAGCAGTGATTGGGCTCGTACTGACTCCTACGAGCAGTACGTC. It specifies CASSDWARTDSYEQYV. The chain combines TRBV6-1 with TRBJ2-7, with D hard to call. V was pared by 3 bases and J by 0 bases, with 15 bases between. This CDR3 contains 16 residues. In germline, CDR1 is MNHNS, CDR2 SASEGT.

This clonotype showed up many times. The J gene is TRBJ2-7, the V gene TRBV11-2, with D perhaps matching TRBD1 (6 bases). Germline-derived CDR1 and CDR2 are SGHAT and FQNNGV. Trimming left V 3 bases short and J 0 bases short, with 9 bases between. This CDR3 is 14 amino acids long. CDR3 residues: CASSFTGSSYEQYF. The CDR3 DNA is TGTGCCAGCAGCTTCACAGGGAGCTCCTACGAGCAGTACTTC.

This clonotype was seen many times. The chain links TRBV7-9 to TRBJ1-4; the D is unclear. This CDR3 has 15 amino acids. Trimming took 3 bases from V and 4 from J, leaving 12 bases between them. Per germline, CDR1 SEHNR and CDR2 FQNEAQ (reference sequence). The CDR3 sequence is CASSLSGVFNEKLFF. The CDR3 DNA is TGTGCCAGCAGCTTGTCCGGAGTCTTTAATGAAAAACTGTTTTTT. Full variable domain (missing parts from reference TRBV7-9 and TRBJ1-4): DTGVSQNPRHKITKRGQNVTFRCDPISEHNRLYWYRQTLGQGPEFLTYFQNEAQLEKSRLLSDRFSAERPKGSFSTLEIQRTEQGDSAMYLCASSLSGVFNEKLFFGSGTQLSVL.

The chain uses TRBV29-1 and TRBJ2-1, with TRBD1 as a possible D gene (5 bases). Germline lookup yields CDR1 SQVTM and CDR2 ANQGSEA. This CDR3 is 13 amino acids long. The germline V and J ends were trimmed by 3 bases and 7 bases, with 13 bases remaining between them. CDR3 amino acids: CSVDERRGNEQFF. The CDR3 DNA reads TGCAGCGTTGATGAGCGTAGGGGTAATGAGCAGTTCTTC.

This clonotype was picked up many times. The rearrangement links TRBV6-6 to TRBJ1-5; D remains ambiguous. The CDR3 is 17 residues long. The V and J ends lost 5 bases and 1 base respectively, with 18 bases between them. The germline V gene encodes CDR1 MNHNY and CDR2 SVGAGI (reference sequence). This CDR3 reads CASSDHITRQSNQPQHF. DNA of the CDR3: TGTGCCAGCAGTGATCACATAACGAGGCAAAGCAATCAGCCCCAGCATTTT.

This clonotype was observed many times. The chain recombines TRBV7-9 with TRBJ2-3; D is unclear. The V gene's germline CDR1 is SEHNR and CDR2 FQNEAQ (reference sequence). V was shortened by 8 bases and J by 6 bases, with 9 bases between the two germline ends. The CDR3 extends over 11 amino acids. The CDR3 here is CASSPFDTQYF. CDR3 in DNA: TGTGCCAGCTCCCCTTTTGATACGCAGTATTTT. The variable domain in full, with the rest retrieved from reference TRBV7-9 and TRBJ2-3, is DTGVSQNPRHKITKRGQNVTFRCDPISEHNRLYWYRQTLGQGPEFLTYFQNEAQLEKSRLLSDRFSAERPKGSFSTLEIQRTEQGDSAMYLCASSPFDTQYFGPGTRLTVL.

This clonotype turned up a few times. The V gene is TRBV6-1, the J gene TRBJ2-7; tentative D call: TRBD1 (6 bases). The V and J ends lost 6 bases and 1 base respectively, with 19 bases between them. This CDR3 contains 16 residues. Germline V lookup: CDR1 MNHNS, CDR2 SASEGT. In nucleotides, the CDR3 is TGTGCCAGCAGCCCCCACCCGGGACAAGGATCCTACGAGCAGTACTTC. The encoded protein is CASSPHPGQGSYEQYF.

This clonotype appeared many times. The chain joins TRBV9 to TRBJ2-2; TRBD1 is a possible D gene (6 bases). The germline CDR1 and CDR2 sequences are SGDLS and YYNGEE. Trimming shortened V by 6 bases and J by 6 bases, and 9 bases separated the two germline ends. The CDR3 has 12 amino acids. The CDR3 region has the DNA TGTGCCAGCACACAGGGTGCCGGGGAGCTGTTTTTT. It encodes CASTQGAGELFF. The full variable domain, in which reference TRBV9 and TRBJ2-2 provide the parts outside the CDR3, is DSGVTQTPKHLITATGQRVTLRCSPRSGDLSVYWYQQSLDQGLQFLIQYYNGEERAKGNILERFSAQQFPDLHSELNLSSLELGDSALYFCASTQGAGELFFGEGSRLTVL.

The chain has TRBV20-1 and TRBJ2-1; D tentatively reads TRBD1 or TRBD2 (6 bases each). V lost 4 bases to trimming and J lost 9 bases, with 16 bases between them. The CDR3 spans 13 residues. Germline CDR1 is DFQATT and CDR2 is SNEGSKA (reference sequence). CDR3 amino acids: CSAIRTGGGEQFF. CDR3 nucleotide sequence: TGCAGTGCTATCAGGACCGGAGGGGGTGAGCAGTTCTTC.

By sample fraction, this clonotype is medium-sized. The CDR3 loop reads CATSDRGRATDTQYF. The CDR3, as DNA: TGTGCCACCAGTGATCGGGGTCGGGCCACAGATACGCAGTATTTT. V gene TRBV24-1 combines with J gene TRBJ2-3; a weak D match, TRBD2 (5 bases). The CDR3 sequence is 15 residues long. Germline assignment: CDR1 KGHDR and CDR2 SFDVKD. Trimming shortened V by 3 bases and J by 2 bases, and 11 bases separated the two germline ends.

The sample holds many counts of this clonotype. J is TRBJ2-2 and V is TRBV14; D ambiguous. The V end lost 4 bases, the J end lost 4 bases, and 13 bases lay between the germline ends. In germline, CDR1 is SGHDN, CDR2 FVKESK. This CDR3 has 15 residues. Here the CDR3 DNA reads TGTGCCAGCAGCCGAGACACAAGAGGCACCGGGGAGCTGTTTTTT. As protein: CASSRDTRGTGELFF.

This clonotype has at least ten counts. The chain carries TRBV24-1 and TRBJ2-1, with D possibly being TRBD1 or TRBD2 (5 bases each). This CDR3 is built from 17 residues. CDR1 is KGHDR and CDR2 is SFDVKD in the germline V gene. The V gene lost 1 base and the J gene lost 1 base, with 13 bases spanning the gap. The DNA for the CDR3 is TGTGCCACCAGTGATTTCGGGGCACACGGATCCTACAATGAGCAGTTCTTC. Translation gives CATSDFGAHGSYNEQFF.

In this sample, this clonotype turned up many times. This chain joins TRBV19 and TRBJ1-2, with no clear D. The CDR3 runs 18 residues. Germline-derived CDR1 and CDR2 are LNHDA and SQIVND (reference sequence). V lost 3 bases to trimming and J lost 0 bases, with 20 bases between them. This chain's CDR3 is CASSILIPRRETNYGYTF. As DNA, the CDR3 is TGTGCCAGTAGTATCCTCATCCCCCGTAGGGAAACTAACTATGGCTACACCTTC.

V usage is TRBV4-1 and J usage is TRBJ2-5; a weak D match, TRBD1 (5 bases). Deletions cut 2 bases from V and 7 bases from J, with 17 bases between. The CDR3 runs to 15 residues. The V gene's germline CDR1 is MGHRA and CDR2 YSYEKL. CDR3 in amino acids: CASSQSGARPRTQYF. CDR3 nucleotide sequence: TGCGCCAGCAGCCAATCTGGGGCGCGCCCTAGGACCCAGTACTTC.

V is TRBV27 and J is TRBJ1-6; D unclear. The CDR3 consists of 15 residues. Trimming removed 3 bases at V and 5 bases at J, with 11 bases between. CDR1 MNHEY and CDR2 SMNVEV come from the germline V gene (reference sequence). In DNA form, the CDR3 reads TGTGCCAGCAGTTTCGGACCGAACGATAATTCACCCCTCCACTTT. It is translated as CASSFGPNDNSPLHF.

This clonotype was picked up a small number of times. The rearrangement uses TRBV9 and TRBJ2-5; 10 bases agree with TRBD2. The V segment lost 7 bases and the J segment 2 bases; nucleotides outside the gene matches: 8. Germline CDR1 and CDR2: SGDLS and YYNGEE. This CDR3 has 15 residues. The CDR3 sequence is CASGSLLAGQETQYF. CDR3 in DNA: TGTGCCAGCGGAAGCTTACTAGCGGGGCAAGAGACCCAGTACTTC.

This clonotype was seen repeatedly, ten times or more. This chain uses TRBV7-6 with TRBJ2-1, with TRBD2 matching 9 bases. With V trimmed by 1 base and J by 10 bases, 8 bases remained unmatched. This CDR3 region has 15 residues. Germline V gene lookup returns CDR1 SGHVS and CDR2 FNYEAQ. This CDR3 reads CASSLGGGRVIEQFF. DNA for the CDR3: TGTGCCAGCAGCTTAGGCGGCGGGAGGGTAATCGAGCAGTTCTTC.

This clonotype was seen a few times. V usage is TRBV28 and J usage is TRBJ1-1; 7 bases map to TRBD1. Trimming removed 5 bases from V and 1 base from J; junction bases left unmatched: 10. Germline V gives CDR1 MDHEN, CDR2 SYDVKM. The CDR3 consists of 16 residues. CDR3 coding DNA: TGTGCCAGCAGTGGGCGTCCGGGACAGAAGAACACTGAAGCTTTCTTT. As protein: CASSGRPGQKNTEAFF.